The 30 T cell receptor beta chains given below trace back to one sample, sequenced in a study of early T cells in non-severe SARS-CoV-2 infection. Each CDR3 protein is one row after TCRdb ran MiXCR on the 5' RACE reads. Of 45,000 to 70,000 distinct CDR3 sequences listed, more than 9% were seen once; the top ten hold 10%. The sample comprised whole blood. Receptor source: an adult who was a healthcare worker with PCR-confirmed SARS-CoV-2 infection or an uninfected control (not recorded which).

CDR3 DNA: TGTGCCAGCAGCCTCAGGGGCCTCAATGAAAAACTGTTTTTT. Translating it yields CASSLRGLNEKLFF. The genes are TRBV14 and TRBJ1-4, with D possibly matching TRBD1 (6 bases). Per germline, CDR1 SGHDN and CDR2 FVKESK. Trimming took 4 bases from V and 5 from J, leaving 11 bases between them. The CDR3 is made up of 14 amino acids.

The chain has TRBV9 and TRBJ1-3; D may be TRBD1 (6 bases). V was shortened by 0 bases and J by 0 bases, with 7 bases between the two germline ends. Per the germline V gene, CDR1 is SGDLS and CDR2 is YYNGEE. The CDR3 has 15 residues. CDR3 DNA: TGTGCCAGCAGCGTAGAGGGACACTCTGGAAACACCATATATTTT. This encodes CASSVEGHSGNTIYF.

The rearrangement joins TRBV29-1 to TRBJ2-5; no reliable D call. Germline V CDR1 and CDR2: SQVTM, ANQGSEA. V was pared by 0 bases and J by 2 bases, with 16 bases between. This CDR3 spans 16 amino acids. The CDR3 reads CSVEDPEGWSQETQYF. The DNA for the CDR3 is TGCAGCGTTGAAGACCCAGAAGGATGGAGTCAAGAGACCCAGTACTTC.

In its sample, this clonotype was seen many times. V gene TRBV7-2 combines with J gene TRBJ2-3; D uncertain. Trimming took off 5 bases at V and 3 bases at J, with 9 bases between the two ends. The CDR3 loop spans 13 amino acids. The germline V gene encodes CDR1 SGHTA and CDR2 FQGNSA. The CDR3: CASSTDLTDTQYF. CDR3 bases: TGTGCCAGCAGCACGGACCTTACAGATACGCAGTATTTT.

This clonotype has a count of ten or more. The chain joins TRBV9 to TRBJ2-5, with 11 bases that match TRBD2. CDR1 and CDR2 (germline): SGDLS, YYNGEE. Losses at the gene ends were 0 bases for V and 0 bases for J; bases not matched to a gene: 4. This CDR3 spans 17 amino acids. CDR3 coding DNA: TGTGCCAGCAGCGTAGAGGGGGGACTAGCGGACCAAGAGACCCAGTACTTC. It specifies CASSVEGGLADQETQYF.

The rearrangement links TRBV19 to TRBJ2-1; the match to TRBD2 covers 9 bases. The germline gives CDR1 LNHDA, CDR2 SQIVND (reference sequence). This CDR3 is 14 amino acids long. V lost 5 bases and J lost 4; bases outside the gene matches: 3. This CDR3 is CASSSSGTYNEQFF. CDR3 coding DNA: TGTGCCAGTAGTTCTAGCGGGACGTACAATGAGCAGTTCTTC.

The rearrangement joins TRBV5-6 to TRBJ2-5; TRBD2 matches 7 bases. The CDR3 contains 15 residues. With V trimmed by 1 base and J by 5 bases, 8 bases remained unmatched. Germline CDR1 reads SGHDT; CDR2 reads YYEEEE. The CDR3 spells CASSLRSSGFETQYF. In DNA form, the CDR3 reads TGTGCCAGCAGCTTGAGGAGTAGCGGGTTCGAGACCCAGTACTTC.

The chain is built from TRBV11-2 and TRBJ2-7; a possible D gene is TRBD1 (5 bases). Germline assignment: CDR1 SGHAT and CDR2 FQNNGV. The CDR3 covers 16 residues. The V and J ends lost 1 base and 0 bases respectively, with 13 bases between them. The CDR3 region is CASSLGGGDSSYEQYF. The CDR3 DNA reads TGTGCCAGCAGCTTAGGAGGTGGAGACAGCTCCTACGAGCAGTACTTC.

The sample holds many counts of this clonotype. The J gene is TRBJ2-6, the V gene TRBV30; D not certain. V was pared by 0 bases and J by 5 bases, with 5 bases between. CDR1 and CDR2 from the germline V gene are GTSNPN and SVGIG (reference sequence). The CDR3 spans 13 residues. In DNA, the CDR3 is TGTGCCTGGAGTGTAGAGAGGGCCAACGTCCTGACTTTC. Translating it yields CAWSVERANVLTF.

This chain uses TRBV12-3 or TRBV12-4 with TRBJ2-1, with 8 positions matching TRBD2. There are 16 residues in the CDR3. The junction had 12 bases not matched to a gene; V was cut back by 3 bases and J by 8 bases. The CDR3 spells CASSLRTGLVSDEQFF. The CDR3 bases are TGTGCCAGCAGTTTGCGCACGGGACTAGTATCGGATGAGCAGTTCTTC.

This clonotype came up many times. This sequence joins TRBV30 and TRBJ1-1, with TRBD1 identical over 7 bases. After removal of 2 bases from V and 4 bases from J, the junction contained 1 base not matched to a gene. The CDR3 covers 12 residues. CDR1 and CDR2 (germline): GTSNPN, SVGIG (reference sequence). Written as DNA, the CDR3 is TGTGCCTGGAGTAGGGGGCCCACTGAAGCTTTCTTT. Its translation: CAWSRGPTEAFF.

This clonotype was found a few times. The V gene is TRBV7-9, the J gene TRBJ2-3; 7 bases agree with TRBD1. The germline gives CDR1 SEHNR, CDR2 FQNEAQ (reference sequence). The CDR3 has 16 residues. The V and J ends lost 5 bases and 3 bases, in that order; junction bases with no gene match: 11. CDR3 nucleotide sequence: TGTGCCAGCAGCAAAACTACAGGGGCCACAACAGATACGCAGTATTTT. It translates to CASSKTTGATTDTQYF.

This clonotype was counted a few times. V usage is TRBV6-1 and J usage is TRBJ2-7; 8 bases are shared with TRBD2. The V gene end was trimmed by 2 bases and the J gene end by 3 bases; junction bases not matched to a gene: 3. Germline V gene lookup returns CDR1 MNHNS and CDR2 SASEGT. The CDR3 consists of 14 residues. This CDR3 reads CASSESGRYYEQYF. The DNA of the CDR3 is TGTGCCAGCAGTGAAAGCGGGAGATACTACGAGCAGTACTTC.

V usage is TRBV12-3 or TRBV12-4 and J usage is TRBJ2-7; D possibly uses TRBD1 or TRBD2 (5 bases each). With 5 bases removed from V and 0 bases from J, the gap between germline ends came to 17 bases. The CDR3 is made up of 16 amino acids. The CDR3 nucleotides are TGTGCCAGCAGTCCCCCTTGGGGGTCGAGCTCCTACGAGCAGTACTTC. The encoded protein is CASSPPWGSSSYEQYF.

There are many counts of this clonotype. The chain uses TRBV5-6 and TRBJ2-3; D not resolved. Germline values: CDR1 SGHDT, CDR2 YYEEEE. This CDR3 is built from 16 residues. V lost 4 bases, J lost 0 bases, and 15 bases lay in between. CDR3 in DNA: TGTGCCAGCAGCCCGTGGGTAGAAGTGAGCACAGATACGCAGTATTTT. Encoded protein: CASSPWVEVSTDTQYF. Full variable domain (outside the CDR3, taken from reference TRBV5-6 and TRBJ2-3): DAGVTQSPTHLIKTRGQQVTLRCSPKSGHDTVSWYQQALGQGPQFIFQYYEEEERQRGNFPDRFSGHQFPNYSSELNVNALLLGDSALYLCASSPWVEVSTDTQYFGPGTRLTVL.

This rearrangement joins TRBV7-3 to TRBJ1-1, with 7 positions matching TRBD1. The CDR3 is 13 amino acids. CDR1 is SGHTA, CDR2 FQGTGA, per germline. The trim removed 3 bases at V and 3 bases at J, leaving 1 base unmatched. The CDR3 DNA sequence: TGTGCCAGCAGCTTCCAGGGGGACACTGAAGCTTTCTTT. It translates to CASSFQGDTEAFF.

The V and J genes are TRBV12-3 or TRBV12-4 and TRBJ1-1; D call uncertain. Trimming left V 6 bases short and J 2 bases short, with 4 bases between. The CDR3 is 11 residues long. CDR3 region: CASRLNTEAFF. In nucleotides, the CDR3 is TGTGCCAGCAGACTAAACACTGAAGCTTTCTTT.

A word on this clonotype: This clone may be a read error of a much larger clone one base away. The chain uses TRBV28 and TRBJ2-4; tentatively, D is TRBD2 (6 bases). Germline CDR1 and CDR2: MDHEN and SYDVKM. The length of the CDR3 is 18 residues. V was cut by 5 bases and J by 1 base, with 21 bases left in between. The DNA of the CDR3 is TGTGCCAGCAGTCTGGGACTGGGGATTGATGGGGCCAAAAACATTCAGTACTTC. Encoded protein: CASSLGLGIDGAKNIQYF. Full variable domain (outside the CDR3, taken from reference TRBV28 and TRBJ2-4): DVKVTQSSRYLVKRTGEKVFLECVQDMDHENMFWYRQDPGLGLRLIYFSYDVKMKEKGDIPEGYSVSREKKERFSLILESASTNQTSMYLCASSLGLGIDGAKNIQYFGAGTRLSVL.

In this sample, this clonotype turned up a few times. The chain links TRBV28 to TRBJ2-7; perhaps D is TRBD1 or TRBD2 (5 bases each). Germline-derived CDR1 and CDR2 are MDHEN and SYDVKM. V was pared by 7 bases and J by 3 bases, with 16 bases between. The CDR3 totals 14 residues. CDR3: CASTLGTLGYEQYF. CDR3 nucleotides: TGTGCCAGCACCCTCGGGACCTTAGGCTACGAGCAGTACTTC.

V and J are TRBV5-1 and TRBJ2-3, with 7 bases lining up with TRBD2. The V and J ends lost 0 bases and 2 bases, in that order; junction bases with no gene match: 6. Germline V gives CDR1 SGHRS, CDR2 YFSETQ. This CDR3 contains 16 residues. The CDR3 protein is CASSLATSAYTDTQYF. CDR3 nucleotides: TGCGCCAGCAGCTTGGCAACTAGCGCTTACACAGATACGCAGTATTTT.

At least ten counts were recorded for this clonotype. The V call is TRBV12-3 or TRBV12-4, the J call TRBJ1-3; a possible D gene is TRBD1 (5 bases). This CDR3 region has 14 residues. The germline V and J ends were trimmed by 11 bases and 0 bases, with 14 bases remaining between them. The CDR3 protein is CASRDASSGNTIYF. For the CDR3, the DNA is TGTGCCTCGCGGGACGCTTCCTCTGGAAACACCATATATTTT.

As to this clonotype: A single base separates this from a much larger clone, so it may be a read error. J is TRBJ2-7 and V is TRBV3-1; the D is unclear. The CDR3 sequence is 11 residues long. Germline-derived CDR1 and CDR2 are LGHDT and YNNKEL (reference sequence). CDR3 residues: CSSSQVHEQYF. The DNA for the CDR3 is TGTTCCAGCAGCCAAGTCCACGAGCAGTACTTC.

The rearrangement uses TRBV27 and TRBJ2-2; D gene ambiguous. Germline assignment: CDR1 MNHEY and CDR2 SMNVEV (reference sequence). This CDR3 region has 15 residues. Trimming took 3 bases from V and 5 from J, leaving 13 bases between them. CDR3 DNA: TGTGCCAGCAGTTTCTACCCTAAGAGAACCGGGGAGCTGTTTTTT. Amino acid sequence: CASSFYPKRTGELFF.

This clonotype occurred many times. This sequence joins TRBV5-6 and TRBJ2-2; 7 nucleotides align to TRBD2. There are 16 residues in the CDR3. With V trimmed by 4 bases and J by 6 bases, 12 bases remained unmatched. Germline-derived CDR1 and CDR2 are SGHDT and YYEEEE. CDR3 DNA: TGTGCCAGCAGCCCGGGAGGCCCCCCGGGAGCCGGGGAGCTGTTTTTT. Its translation: CASSPGGPPGAGELFF.

The rearrangement joins TRBV7-2 to TRBJ2-6; weak D call: TRBD2 (5 bases). The V and J ends lost 1 base and 2 bases respectively, with 15 bases between them. CDR3 length equals 18 residues. CDR1 and CDR2 (germline): SGHTA, FQGNSA. The CDR3 DNA reads TGTGCCAGCAGCTTAGGCCAGCTAGCAGCCACTGGGGCCAACGTCCTGACTTTC. Translation: CASSLGQLAATGANVLTF.

The chain is built from TRBV28 and TRBJ2-7; TRBD1 matches at 7 bases. V was pared by 5 bases and J by 1 base, with 8 bases of the junction left unmatched. In germline, CDR1 is MDHEN, CDR2 SYDVKM. The CDR3 extends over 15 amino acids. This CDR3 is CASSRGQVNSYEQYF. The CDR3, as DNA: TGTGCCAGCAGTCGTGGACAGGTGAATTCCTACGAGCAGTACTTC.

This clonotype was recorded a few times. The chain has TRBV10-2 and TRBJ2-1, with 10 bases identical to TRBD2. With V trimmed by 9 bases and J by 7 bases, 6 bases remained unmatched. Germline CDR1 is WSHSY and CDR2 is SAAADI. The CDR3 extends over 13 amino acids. The CDR3 reads CASAAGGRNEQFF. CDR3 bases: TGCGCCAGTGCAGCGGGGGGGAGGAATGAGCAGTTCTTC.

The gene calls are TRBV6-5 and TRBJ2-1; D unclear. This CDR3 is built from 11 residues. Germline V gene lookup returns CDR1 MNHEY and CDR2 SVGAGI. V was trimmed by 0 bases and J by 10 bases, leaving 4 bases between them. The CDR3 DNA follows: TGTGCCAGCAGTTACTCGGACGAGCAGTTCTTC. Translated, it gives CASSYSDEQFF.

V is TRBV11-2 and J is TRBJ2-2; no definite D call. In germline, CDR1 is SGHAT, CDR2 FQNNGV. This CDR3 comprises 11 residues. The V end was cut by 5 bases, the J end by 6 bases, with 4 bases between. CDR3 region: CASSAPGELFF. The CDR3 DNA sequence: TGTGCCAGCAGCGCCCCCGGGGAGCTGTTTTTT.

This clonotype showed up just a few times. The chain uses TRBV20-1 and TRBJ1-1, with D unresolved. V lost 3 bases and J lost 1, with 9 bases in between. The length of the CDR3 is 13 residues. CDR1 and CDR2 from the germline V gene are DFQATT and SNEGSKA (reference sequence). CDR3: CSASMIRNTEAFF. CDR3 DNA: TGCAGTGCTAGTATGATACGGAACACTGAAGCTTTCTTT.